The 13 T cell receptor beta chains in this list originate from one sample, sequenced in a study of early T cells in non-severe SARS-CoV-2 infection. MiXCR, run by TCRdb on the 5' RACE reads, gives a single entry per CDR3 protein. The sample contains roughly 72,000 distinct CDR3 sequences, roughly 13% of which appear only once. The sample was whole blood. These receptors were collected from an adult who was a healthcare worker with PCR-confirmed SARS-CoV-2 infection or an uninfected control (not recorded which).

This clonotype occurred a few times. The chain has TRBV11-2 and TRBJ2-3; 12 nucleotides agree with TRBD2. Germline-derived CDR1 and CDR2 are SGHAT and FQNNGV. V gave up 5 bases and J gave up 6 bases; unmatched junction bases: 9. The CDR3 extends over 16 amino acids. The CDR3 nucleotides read TGTGCCAGCAGCACAACTAGCGGGAGGAAACTTGATACGCAGTATTTT. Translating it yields CASSTTSGRKLDTQYF.

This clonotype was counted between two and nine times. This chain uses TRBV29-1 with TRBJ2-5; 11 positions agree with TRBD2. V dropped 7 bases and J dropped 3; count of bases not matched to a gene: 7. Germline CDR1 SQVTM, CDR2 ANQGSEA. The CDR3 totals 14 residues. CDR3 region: CSGFSGGAEETQYF. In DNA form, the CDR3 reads TGCAGCGGATTTAGCGGGGGGGCAGAAGAGACCCAGTACTTC.

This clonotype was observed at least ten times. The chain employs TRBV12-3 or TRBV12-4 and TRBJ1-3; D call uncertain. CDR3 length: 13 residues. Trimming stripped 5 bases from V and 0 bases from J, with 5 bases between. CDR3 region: CASSRSSGNTIYF. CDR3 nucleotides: TGTGCCAGCAGTAGATCCTCTGGAAACACCATATATTTT.

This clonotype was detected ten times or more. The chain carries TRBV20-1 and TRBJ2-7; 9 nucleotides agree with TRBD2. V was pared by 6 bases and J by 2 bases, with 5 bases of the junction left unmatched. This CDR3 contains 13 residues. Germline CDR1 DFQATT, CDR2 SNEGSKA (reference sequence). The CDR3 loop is CSAGLAGTYEQYF. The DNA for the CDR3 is TGCAGTGCAGGGCTAGCGGGGACCTACGAGCAGTACTTC.

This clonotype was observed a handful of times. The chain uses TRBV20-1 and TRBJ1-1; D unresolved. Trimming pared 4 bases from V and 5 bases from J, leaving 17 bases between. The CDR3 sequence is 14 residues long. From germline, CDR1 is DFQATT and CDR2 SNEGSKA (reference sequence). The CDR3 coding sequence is TGCAGTGCTACCCTCGGGCAGGCGGGTACTGAAGCTTTCTTT. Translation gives CSATLGQAGTEAFF.

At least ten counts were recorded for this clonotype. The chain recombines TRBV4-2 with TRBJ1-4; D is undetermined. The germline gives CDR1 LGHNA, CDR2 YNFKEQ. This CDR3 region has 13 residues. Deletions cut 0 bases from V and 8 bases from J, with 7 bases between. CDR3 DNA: TGTGCCAGCAGCCAAGATCCCCCGGAAAAACTGTTTTTT. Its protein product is CASSQDPPEKLFF.

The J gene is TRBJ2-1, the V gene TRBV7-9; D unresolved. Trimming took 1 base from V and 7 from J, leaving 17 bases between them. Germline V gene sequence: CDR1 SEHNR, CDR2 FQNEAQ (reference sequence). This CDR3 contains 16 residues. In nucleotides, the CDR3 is TGTGCCAGCAGCTTAGGGAGTGGGTCCCGCGGTAATGAGCAGTTCTTC. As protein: CASSLGSGSRGNEQFF.

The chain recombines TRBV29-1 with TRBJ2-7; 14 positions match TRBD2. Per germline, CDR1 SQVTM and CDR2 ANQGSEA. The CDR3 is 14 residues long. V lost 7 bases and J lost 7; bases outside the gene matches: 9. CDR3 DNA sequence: TGCAGCGCCGTGGGACTAGCGGGAGTGTATGAGCAGTACTTC. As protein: CSAVGLAGVYEQYF.

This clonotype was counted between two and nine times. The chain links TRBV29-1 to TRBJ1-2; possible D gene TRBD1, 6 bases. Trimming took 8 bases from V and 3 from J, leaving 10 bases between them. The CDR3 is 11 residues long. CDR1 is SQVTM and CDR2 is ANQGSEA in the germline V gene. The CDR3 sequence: CSIYRDYGYTF. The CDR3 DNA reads TGCAGCATCTACAGGGACTATGGCTACACCTTC.

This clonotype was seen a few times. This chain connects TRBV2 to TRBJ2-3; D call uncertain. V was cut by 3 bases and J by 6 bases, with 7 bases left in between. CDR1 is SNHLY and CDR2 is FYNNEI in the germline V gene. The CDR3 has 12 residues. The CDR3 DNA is TGTGCCAGCAGTGATCGGGTTGATACGCAGTATTTT. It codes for CASSDRVDTQYF. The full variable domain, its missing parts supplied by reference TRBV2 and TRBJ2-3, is EPEVTQTPSHQVTQMGQEVILRCVPISNHLYFYWYRQILGQKVEFLVSFYNNEISEKSEIFDDQFSVERPDGSNFTLKIRSTKLEDSAMYFCASSDRVDTQYFGPGTRLTVL.

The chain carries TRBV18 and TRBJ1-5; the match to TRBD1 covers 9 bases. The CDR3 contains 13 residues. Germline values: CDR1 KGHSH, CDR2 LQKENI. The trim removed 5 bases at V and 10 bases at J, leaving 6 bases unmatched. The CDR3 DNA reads TGTGCCAGCTCATGGACAGGGGAAGTACCCCAGCATTTT. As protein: CASSWTGEVPQHF.

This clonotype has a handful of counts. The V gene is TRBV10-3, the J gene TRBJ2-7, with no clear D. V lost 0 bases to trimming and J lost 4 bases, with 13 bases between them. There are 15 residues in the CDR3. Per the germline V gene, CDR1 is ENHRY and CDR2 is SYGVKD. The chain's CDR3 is CAISESFMKIYEQYF. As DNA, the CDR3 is TGTGCCATCAGTGAGTCTTTCATGAAGATATACGAGCAGTACTTC.

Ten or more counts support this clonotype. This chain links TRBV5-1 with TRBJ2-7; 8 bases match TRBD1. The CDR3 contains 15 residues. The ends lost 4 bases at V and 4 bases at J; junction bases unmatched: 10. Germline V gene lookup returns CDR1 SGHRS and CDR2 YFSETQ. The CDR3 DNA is TGCGCCAGCAGCCCGCCCAGGGGGCCGCAGTACGAGCAGTACTTC. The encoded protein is CASSPPRGPQYEQYF.